The clone carrying this T cell receptor beta chain was picked up a small number of times. What it binds is not known. These data are taken from a study of regulatory T cells in long-lasting Graves disease. V lost 3 bases, J lost 5 bases, and 6 bases stayed unmatched. The CDR3 has 14 amino acids. Germline loops: CDR1 SEHNR, CDR2 FQNEAQ (reference sequence). Both iRepertoire HTBI primers and Arm-PCR of CDR3 regions were used to build the TCR beta libraries. TCRdb re-called the multiplex PCR reads with MiXCR, one entry per CDR3 protein. In the table there are approximately 400,000 distinct CDR3 sequences, about a quarter of which are singletons. Overall study findings and caveats: Gene preferences differed: TRBV28, TRBJ1-2, TRBJ2-5 in persistent cases.

Time point defined: persistent/refractory GD, antithyroid drugs over 5 years with positive TRAb. The TCR library was made from RNA that had been extracted from PBMCs in TRIzol. V gene TRBV7-9 combines with J gene TRBJ2-7; 8 bases map to TRBD1. The specimen was peripheral blood mononuclear cells (PBMCs), collected when the disease was refractory, from a patient treated with antithyroid drugs. The sequence was obtained from a female donor with Graves disease. The DNA of the CDR3 is TGTGCCAGCAGCTTCAGACAGGGGATCAACGAGCAGTACTTC. It specifies CASSFRQGINEQYF.